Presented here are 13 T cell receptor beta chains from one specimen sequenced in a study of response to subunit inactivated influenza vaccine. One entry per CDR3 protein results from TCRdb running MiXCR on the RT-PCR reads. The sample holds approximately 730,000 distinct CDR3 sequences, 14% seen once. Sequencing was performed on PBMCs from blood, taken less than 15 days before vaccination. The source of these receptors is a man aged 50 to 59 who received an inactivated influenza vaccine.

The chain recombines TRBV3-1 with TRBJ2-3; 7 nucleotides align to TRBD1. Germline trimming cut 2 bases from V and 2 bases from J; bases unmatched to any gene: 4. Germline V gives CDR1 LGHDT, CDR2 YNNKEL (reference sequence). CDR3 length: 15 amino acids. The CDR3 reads CASSQPQGNTDTQYF. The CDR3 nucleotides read TGTGCCAGCAGCCAACCACAGGGGAACACAGATACGCAGTATTTT.

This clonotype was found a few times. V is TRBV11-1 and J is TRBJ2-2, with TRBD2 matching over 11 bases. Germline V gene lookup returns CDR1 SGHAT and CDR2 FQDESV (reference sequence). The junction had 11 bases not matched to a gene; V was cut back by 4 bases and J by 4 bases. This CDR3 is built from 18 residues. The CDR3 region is CASSYGWLAGGGTGELFF. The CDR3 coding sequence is TGTGCCAGCAGCTACGGGTGGCTAGCGGGAGGAGGCACCGGGGAGCTGTTTTTT.

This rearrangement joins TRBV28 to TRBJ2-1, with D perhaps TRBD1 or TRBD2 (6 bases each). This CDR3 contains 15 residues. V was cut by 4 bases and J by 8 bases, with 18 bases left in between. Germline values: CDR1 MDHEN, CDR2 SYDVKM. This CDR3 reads CASSSEGEVDDEQFF. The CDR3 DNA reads TGTGCCAGCAGTTCTGAGGGGGAGGTTGACGATGAGCAGTTCTTC.

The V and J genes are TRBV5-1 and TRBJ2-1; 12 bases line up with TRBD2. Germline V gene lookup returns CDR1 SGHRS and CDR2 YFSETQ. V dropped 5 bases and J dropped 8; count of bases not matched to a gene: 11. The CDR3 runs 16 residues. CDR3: CASSSATSGRGDEQFF. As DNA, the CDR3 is TGCGCCAGCAGTTCCGCGACTAGCGGGAGAGGGGATGAGCAGTTCTTC.

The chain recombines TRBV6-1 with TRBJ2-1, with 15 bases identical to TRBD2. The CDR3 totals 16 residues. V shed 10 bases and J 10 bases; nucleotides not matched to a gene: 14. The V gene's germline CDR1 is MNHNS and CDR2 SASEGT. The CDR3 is CATPERTSGRAREQFF. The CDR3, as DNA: TGTGCCACTCCCGAGCGGACTAGCGGGAGGGCCCGGGAGCAGTTCTTC.

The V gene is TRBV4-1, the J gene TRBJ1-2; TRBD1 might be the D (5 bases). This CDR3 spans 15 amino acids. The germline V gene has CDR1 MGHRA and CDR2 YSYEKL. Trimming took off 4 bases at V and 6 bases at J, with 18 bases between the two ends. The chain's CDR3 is CASSLQGRPLDGYTF. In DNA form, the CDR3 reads TGCGCCAGCAGCCTCCAGGGCAGGCCCCTGGATGGCTACACCTTC.

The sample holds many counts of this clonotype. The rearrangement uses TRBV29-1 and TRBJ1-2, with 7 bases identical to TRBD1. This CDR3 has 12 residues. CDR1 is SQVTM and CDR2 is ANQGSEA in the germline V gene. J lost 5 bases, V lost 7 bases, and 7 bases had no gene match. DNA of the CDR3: TGCAGCGGTGGACAGGAATCATATGGCTACACCTTC. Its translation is CSGGQESYGYTF.

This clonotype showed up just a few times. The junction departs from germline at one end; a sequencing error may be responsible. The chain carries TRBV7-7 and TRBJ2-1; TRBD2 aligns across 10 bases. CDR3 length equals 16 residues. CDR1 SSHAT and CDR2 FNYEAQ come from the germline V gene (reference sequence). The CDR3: CASSLDRAGGVNEQFF. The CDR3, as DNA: TGTGCTAGCAGCTTAGATCGAGCGGGGGGGGTAAATGAGCAGTTCTTC.

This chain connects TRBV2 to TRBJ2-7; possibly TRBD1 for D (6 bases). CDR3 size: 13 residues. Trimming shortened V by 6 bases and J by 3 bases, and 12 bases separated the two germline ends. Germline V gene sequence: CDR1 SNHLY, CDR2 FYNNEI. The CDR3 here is CASRPGQYYEQYF. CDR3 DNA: TGTGCCAGCAGGCCGGGACAATACTACGAGCAGTACTTC.

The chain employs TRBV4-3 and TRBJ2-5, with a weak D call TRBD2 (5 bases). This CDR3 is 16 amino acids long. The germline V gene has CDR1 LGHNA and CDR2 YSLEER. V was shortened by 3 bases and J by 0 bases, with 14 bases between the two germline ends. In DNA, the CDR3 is TGCGCCAGCAGCCACGAGTTTGAGGGAAACCAAGAGACCCAGTACTTC. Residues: CASSHEFEGNQETQYF.

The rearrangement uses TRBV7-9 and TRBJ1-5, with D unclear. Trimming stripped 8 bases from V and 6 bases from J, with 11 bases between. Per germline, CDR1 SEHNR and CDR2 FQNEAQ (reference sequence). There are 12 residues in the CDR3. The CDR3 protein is CASGNRTQPQHF. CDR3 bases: TGTGCCAGCGGTAATCGCACTCAGCCCCAGCATTTT.

The CDR3 spells CASSPRNNEQFF. The CDR3 region has the DNA TGTGCCAGCAGCCCTCGCAACAATGAGCAGTTCTTC. The chain is built from TRBV11-2 and TRBJ2-1, with D unclear. The CDR3 covers 12 residues. V gave up 5 bases and J gave up 5 bases, with 7 bases separating them. CDR1 is SGHAT and CDR2 is FQNNGV in the germline V gene. Together with reference TRBV11-2 and TRBJ2-1, the CDR3 gives the full variable domain: EAGVAQSPRYKIIEKRQSVAFWCNPISGHATLYWYQQILGQGPKLLIQFQNNGVVDDSQLPKDRFSAERLKGVDSTLKIQPAKLEDSAVYLCASSPRNNEQFFGPGTRLTVL.

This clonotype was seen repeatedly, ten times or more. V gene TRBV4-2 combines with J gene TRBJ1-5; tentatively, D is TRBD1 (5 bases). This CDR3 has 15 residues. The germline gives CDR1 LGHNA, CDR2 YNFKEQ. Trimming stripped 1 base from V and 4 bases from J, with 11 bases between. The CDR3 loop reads CASSQARDENQPQHF. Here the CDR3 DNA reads TGTGCCAGCAGCCAAGCCCGGGACGAAAATCAGCCCCAGCATTTT.